A selection of T cell receptor beta chains follows, all from one sample in a study of cytotoxic CD8 clonotypes in ibrutinib-treated CLL. TCRdb's copy holds only in-frame clones and misses some; the assay was immunoSEQ multiplex PCR. Of 190,000 or so clones in the sample, around three quarters are singletons; the top ten hold roughly an eighth. The material was PBMCs, obtained after 24 months of ibrutinib treatment. These receptors were obtained from a human donor with chronic lymphocytic leukemia. Each CDR3 is given without its conserved first and last residue. The D gene is left open where the match is weak.

v_gene,j_gene,d_gene,CDR3aa
TRBV7-3,TRBJ2-3,-,ASSLWGADTQY
TRBV30,TRBJ2-1,TRBD2,AWSVLAGGRNEQF
TRBV7-9,TRBJ1-2,-,ASSLASTGIYGYT
TRBV7-6,TRBJ2-5,-,ASSRTGETQY
TRBV29-1,TRBJ2-4,TRBD2,SVADSGRRQNIQY
TRBV30,TRBJ2-2,-,AWRGYGGTGELF
TRBV5-1,TRBJ2-5,TRBD1,ASSTGTVQETQY
TRBV10-3,TRBJ1-2,TRBD1,AISVSGTGSYGYT
TRBV5-1,TRBJ1-1,-,ASSLDSPHNTEAF
TRBV2,TRBJ2-1,-,ASSKGLSSYNEQF
TRBV18,TRBJ2-7,-,ASSPMGGSYEQY
TRBV19,TRBJ1-2,-,ASSMGGYGYT
TRBV18,TRBJ2-3,-,ASSIDTGDTQY
TRBV7-2,TRBJ2-1,TRBD2,ASSLVAGGPHNEQF
TRBV7-2,TRBJ1-1,-,ASSLVVGLGTEAF
TRBV7-6,TRBJ1-5,TRBD1,ASSLGTGVLQPQH
TRBV4-3,TRBJ2-7,TRBD2,ASSQVGGSRSYEQY
TRBV6-6,TRBJ2-3,TRBD2,ASGTSGRPHSDTQY
TRBV19,TRBJ2-5,-,ASSISKELCETQY
TRBV4-3,TRBJ2-7,TRBD2,ASSQGWTSGTYEQY
TRBV25-1,TRBJ2-1,-,ASSKRLADDEQF
TRBV21-1,TRBJ1-5,-,ASSKACRRVDNQPQH
TRBV9,TRBJ2-7,-,ASSPGTGSSYEQY
TRBV27,TRBJ2-2,-,ASSLAPALAPGELF
TRBV7-2,TRBJ2-3,TRBD2,ASSARGLAGGGYTQY
TRBV18,TRBJ2-5,-,ASSPPGGETQY
TRBV7-3,TRBJ2-3,-,ASSRPGDTQY
TRBV6-5,TRBJ2-7,-,ASSGLATYEQY
TRBV30,TRBJ2-7,-,AWSLSRSGLPYEQY
TRBV4-3,TRBJ2-2,-,ASSQVAGNTGELF
TRBV6-5,TRBJ2-7,-,ASSRPGRTWEQY
TRBV15,TRBJ1-2,TRBD1,ATSRARQGFHYGYT
TRBV27,TRBJ1-5,-,ASSFLVSSQGNQPQH
TRBV5-1,TRBJ2-7,TRBD1,ASKKQGAEGYEQY
TRBV30,TRBJ1-1,-,AWSVRTDSEAF
TRBV9,TRBJ1-3,-,ASSPHLDPTGNTIY
TRBV4-1,TRBJ2-3,-,ASSQEPTDTQY
TRBV7-7,TRBJ2-5,-,ASSLARTGQETQY
TRBV4-3,TRBJ2-1,TRBD2,ASSQDVGAGSYNEQF
TRBV30,TRBJ2-7,TRBD1,AWTQTGTGGHEQY
TRBV4-2,TRBJ2-1,-,ASSQNRPTIYNEQF
TRBV28,TRBJ2-7,-,ASSLWRTDSYEQY
TRBV28,TRBJ1-2,-,ASSLRGHGYGYT
TRBV7-2,TRBJ2-7,-,ASSLGTNSYEQY
TRBV30,TRBJ2-7,-,AWEGHISSYEQY
TRBV5-1,TRBJ2-7,-,ASSLSGGFDEQY
TRBV15,TRBJ2-1,-,ATSSPGHGQF